This T cell receptor beta chain was observed in a study of Ad26.COV2.S vaccination and SARS-CoV-2 variants. Trimming took off 5 bases at V and 4 bases at J, with 12 bases between the two ends. From germline, CDR1 is SGHAT and CDR2 FQNNGV. The CDR3 contains 14 residues. TCRdb's copy holds only in-frame clones and misses some; the assay was immunoSEQ multiplex PCR. Of about 410,000 clones detected, roughly 90% appear once; the ten largest clones hold 1.5% to 2%. With regard to this clone: Its target is not known.

Study-level findings and limits: Breadth measured for non-spike TCRs was similar across vaccine and placebo recipients.

This sample's treatment: roughly 19 received Ad26.COV2.S at low or high dose, single or two shots; about 5 received placebo; per-sample allocation not given. Samples were taken on day 63 after the first vaccine or placebo injection. The sequence came from a person between 18 and 59 years old who received the Ad26.COV2.S COVID-19 vaccine or a placebo. The genes are TRBV11-2 and TRBJ1-3, with D hard to call. The sample here was peripheral blood, taken in a trial of Ad26.COV2.S vaccine versus placebo. CDR3 sequence (DNA): TGTGCCAGCAGCCCGGTAGTTGGAGGAAACACCATATATTTT. It specifies CASSPVVGGNTIYF.